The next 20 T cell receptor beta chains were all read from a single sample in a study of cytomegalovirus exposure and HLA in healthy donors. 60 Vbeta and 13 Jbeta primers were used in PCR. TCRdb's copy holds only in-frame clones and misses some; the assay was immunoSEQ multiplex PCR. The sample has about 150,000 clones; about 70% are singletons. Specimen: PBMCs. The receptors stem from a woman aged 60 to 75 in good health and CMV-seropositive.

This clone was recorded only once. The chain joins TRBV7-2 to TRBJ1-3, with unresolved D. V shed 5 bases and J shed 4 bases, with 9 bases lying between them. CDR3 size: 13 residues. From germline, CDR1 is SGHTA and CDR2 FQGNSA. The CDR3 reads CASSLVRGNTIYF. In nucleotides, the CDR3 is TGTGCCAGCAGCCTCGTGCGGGGAAACACCATATATTTT.

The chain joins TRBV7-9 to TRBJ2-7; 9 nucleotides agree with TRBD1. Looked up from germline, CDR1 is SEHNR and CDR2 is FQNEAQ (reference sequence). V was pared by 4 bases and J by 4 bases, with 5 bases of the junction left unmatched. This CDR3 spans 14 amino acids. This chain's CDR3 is CASSYGTGKYEQYF. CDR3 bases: TGTGCCAGCAGCTACGGGACAGGGAAATACGAGCAGTACTTC.

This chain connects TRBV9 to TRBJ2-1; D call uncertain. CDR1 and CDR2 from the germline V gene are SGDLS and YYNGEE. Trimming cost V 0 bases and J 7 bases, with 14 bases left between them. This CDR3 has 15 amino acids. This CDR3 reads CASSVAVLLGNEQFF. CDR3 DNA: TGTGCCAGCAGCGTAGCTGTGCTTCTCGGGAATGAGCAGTTCTTC.

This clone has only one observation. CDR3 sequence reads: CASSMGTVETQYF. CDR3 coding DNA: TGTGCCAGTAGTATGGGGACAGTAGAGACCCAGTACTTC. J is TRBJ2-5 and V is TRBV19; 7 bases match TRBD1. The CDR3 length is 13 residues. The V gene end was trimmed by 3 bases and the J gene end by 4 bases; junction bases not matched to a gene: 2. Germline V gene data show CDR1 as LNHDA and CDR2 as SQIVND (reference sequence).

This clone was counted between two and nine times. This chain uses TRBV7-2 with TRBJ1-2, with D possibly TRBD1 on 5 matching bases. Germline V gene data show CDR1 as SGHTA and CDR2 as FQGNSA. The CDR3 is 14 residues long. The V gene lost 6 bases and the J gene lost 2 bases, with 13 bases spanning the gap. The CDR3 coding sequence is TGTGCCAGCAGTTCCTACCAGGGCAACTATGGCTACACCTTC. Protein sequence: CASSSYQGNYGYTF.

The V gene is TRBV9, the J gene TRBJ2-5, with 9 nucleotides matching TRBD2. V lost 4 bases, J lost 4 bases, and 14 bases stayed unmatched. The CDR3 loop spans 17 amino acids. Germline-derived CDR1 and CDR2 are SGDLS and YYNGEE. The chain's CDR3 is CASSPRGAGGPLETQYF. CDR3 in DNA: TGTGCCAGCAGCCCTCGTGGTGCGGGAGGGCCGCTAGAGACCCAGTACTTC.

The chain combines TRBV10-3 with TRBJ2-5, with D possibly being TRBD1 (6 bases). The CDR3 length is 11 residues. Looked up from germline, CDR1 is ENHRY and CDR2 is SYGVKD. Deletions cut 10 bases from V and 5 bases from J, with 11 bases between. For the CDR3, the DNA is TGTGCCACAGGGGTAGGGGAGACCCAGTACTTC. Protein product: CATGVGETQYF.

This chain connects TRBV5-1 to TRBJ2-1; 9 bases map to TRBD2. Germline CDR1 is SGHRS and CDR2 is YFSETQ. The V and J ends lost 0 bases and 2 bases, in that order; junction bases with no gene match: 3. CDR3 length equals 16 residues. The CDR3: CASSLGSSGTYNEQFF. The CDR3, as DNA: TGCGCCAGCAGCTTGGGTTCTAGCGGGACCTACAATGAGCAGTTCTTC. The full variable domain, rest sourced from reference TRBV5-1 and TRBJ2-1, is KAGVTQTPRYLIKTRGQQVTLSCSPISGHRSVSWYQQTPGQGLQFLFEYFSETQRNKGNFPGRFSGRQFSNSRSEMNVSTLELGDSALYLCASSLGSSGTYNEQFFGPGTRLTVL.

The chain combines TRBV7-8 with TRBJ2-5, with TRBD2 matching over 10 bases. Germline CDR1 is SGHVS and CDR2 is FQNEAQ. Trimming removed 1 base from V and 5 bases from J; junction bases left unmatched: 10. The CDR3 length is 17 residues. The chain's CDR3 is CASSLGPSGSRKETQYF. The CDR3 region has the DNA TGTGCCAGCAGCTTAGGGCCTAGCGGGAGTAGGAAGGAGACCCAGTACTTC.

Written as DNA, the CDR3 is TGTGCCAGCAGCTCGGCCGGGAAGAACACCGGGGAGCTGTTTTTT. Its protein product is CASSSAGKNTGELFF. The chain carries TRBV7-9 and TRBJ2-2; tentatively, D is TRBD2 (5 bases). Germline assignment: CDR1 SEHNR and CDR2 FQNEAQ (reference sequence). The CDR3 is 15 residues long. Trimming pared 4 bases from V and 1 base from J, leaving 10 bases between.

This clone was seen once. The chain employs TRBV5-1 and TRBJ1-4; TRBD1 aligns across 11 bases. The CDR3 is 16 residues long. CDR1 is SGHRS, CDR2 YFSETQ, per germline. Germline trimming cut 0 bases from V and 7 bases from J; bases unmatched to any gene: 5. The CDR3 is CASSLEGQGAGEKLFF. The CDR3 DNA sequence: TGCGCCAGCAGCTTGGAAGGACAGGGGGCAGGTGAAAAACTGTTTTTT.

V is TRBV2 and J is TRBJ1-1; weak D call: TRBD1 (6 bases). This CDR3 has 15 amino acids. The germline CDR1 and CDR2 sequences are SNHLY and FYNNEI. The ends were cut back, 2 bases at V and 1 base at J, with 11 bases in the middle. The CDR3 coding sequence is TGTGCCAGCAGTGAAATAGGGACAAAGAACACTGAAGCTTTCTTT. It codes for CASSEIGTKNTEAFF.

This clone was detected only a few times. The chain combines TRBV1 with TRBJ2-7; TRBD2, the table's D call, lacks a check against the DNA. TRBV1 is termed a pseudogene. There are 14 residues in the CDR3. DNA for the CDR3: TGCACCAGCAGCCAAGACCCCCTCTCCTACGAGCAGTACTTC. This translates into CTSSQDPLSYEQYF.

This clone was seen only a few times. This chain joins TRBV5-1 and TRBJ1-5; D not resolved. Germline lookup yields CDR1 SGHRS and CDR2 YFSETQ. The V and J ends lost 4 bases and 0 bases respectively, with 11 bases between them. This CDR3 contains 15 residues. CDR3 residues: CASSETGYSNQPQHF. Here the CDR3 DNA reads TGCGCCAGCAGCGAGACGGGTTATAGCAATCAGCCCCAGCATTTT.

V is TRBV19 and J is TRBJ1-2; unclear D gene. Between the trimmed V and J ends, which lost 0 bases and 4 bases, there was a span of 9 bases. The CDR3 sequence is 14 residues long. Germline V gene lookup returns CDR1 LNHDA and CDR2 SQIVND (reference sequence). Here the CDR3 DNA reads TGTGCCAGTAGTATAGACGTCGAGTTCTATGGCTACACCTTC. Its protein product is CASSIDVEFYGYTF.

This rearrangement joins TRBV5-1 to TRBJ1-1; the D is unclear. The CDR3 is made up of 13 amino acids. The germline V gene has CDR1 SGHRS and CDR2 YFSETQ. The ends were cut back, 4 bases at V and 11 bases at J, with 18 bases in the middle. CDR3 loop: CASSANPGGTAFF. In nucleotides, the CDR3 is TGCGCCAGCAGCGCGAACCCCGGAGGTACGGCTTTCTTT.

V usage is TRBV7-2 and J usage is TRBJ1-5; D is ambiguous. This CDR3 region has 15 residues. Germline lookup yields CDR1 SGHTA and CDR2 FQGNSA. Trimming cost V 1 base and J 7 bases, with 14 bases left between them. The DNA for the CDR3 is TGTGCCAGCAGCTTAGGGCCCGGGTTCAACCAGCCCCAGCATTTT. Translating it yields CASSLGPGFNQPQHF.

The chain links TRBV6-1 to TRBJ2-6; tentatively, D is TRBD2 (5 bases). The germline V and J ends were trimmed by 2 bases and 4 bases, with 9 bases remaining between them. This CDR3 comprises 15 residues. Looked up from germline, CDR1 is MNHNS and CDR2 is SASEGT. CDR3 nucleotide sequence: TGTGCCAGCAGTGAAATGGGAGTCGGGGCCAACGTCCTGACTTTC. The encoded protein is CASSEMGVGANVLTF.

CDR3 residues: CASSLAATGKGGELFF. The CDR3 DNA sequence: TGTGCCAGCAGCTTAGCCGCGACAGGGAAAGGCGGGGAGCTGTTTTTT. The chain combines TRBV11-2 with TRBJ2-2; TRBD1 aligns across 7 bases. There are 16 residues in the CDR3. Per germline, CDR1 SGHAT and CDR2 FQNNGV. V trimming: 1 base; J trimming: 7 bases; junction bases outside the gene matches: 9.

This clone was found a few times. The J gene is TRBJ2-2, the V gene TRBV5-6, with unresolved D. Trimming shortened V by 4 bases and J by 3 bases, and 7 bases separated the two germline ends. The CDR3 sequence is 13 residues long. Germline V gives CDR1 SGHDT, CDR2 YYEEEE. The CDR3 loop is CASSPVYTGELFF. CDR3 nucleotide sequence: TGTGCCAGCAGCCCGGTTTACACCGGGGAGCTGTTTTTT.